These T cell receptor beta chains were read from a single sample in a study of blood T cell repertoires in COVID-19. The method was immunoSEQ multiplex PCR; TCRdb's version includes in-frame clones alone and lacks a portion of them. Of 300,000 to 400,000 clones in the sample, around 89% were seen once. Sequencing was performed on PBMCs or T cells enriched from blood (not recorded which). These receptors were obtained from a woman in her late teens or twenties who had recovered from COVID-19. Both conserved end residues are trimmed from each CDR3. Each record gives: D gene, V gene, J gene, CDR3 protein. A D gene is named only where the DNA matches it firmly.

d_call: TRBD1; v_call: TRBV5-1; j_call: TRBJ2-2; cdr3_aa: ASSFTKTGPAGELF
d_call: TRBD1; v_call: TRBV9; j_call: TRBJ1-4; cdr3_aa: ASSGRGQGTEKLF
d_call: TRBD2; v_call: TRBV4-1; j_call: TRBJ2-2; cdr3_aa: ASSQVSSGDTGELF
d_call: TRBD1; v_call: TRBV5-1; j_call: TRBJ1-1; cdr3_aa: ASSWGDRADTEAF
d_call: .; v_call: TRBV28; j_call: TRBJ1-1; cdr3_aa: ASTPGRPPEAF
d_call: .; v_call: TRBV4-1; j_call: TRBJ1-1; cdr3_aa: ASSQSNGLYTEAF
d_call: .; v_call: TRBV7-6; j_call: TRBJ2-2; cdr3_aa: ASSSKTANTGELF
d_call: TRBD1; v_call: TRBV15; j_call: TRBJ2-5; cdr3_aa: ATRTRTGEGETQY
d_call: .; v_call: TRBV5-4; j_call: TRBJ1-2; cdr3_aa: ASSTDSVYGYT
d_call: .; v_call: TRBV7-9; j_call: TRBJ1-2; cdr3_aa: ASSLGLDAYT
d_call: .; v_call: TRBV16; j_call: TRBJ1-6; cdr3_aa: ASSQSRTPDSPLH
d_call: .; v_call: TRBV5-6; j_call: TRBJ1-4; cdr3_aa: ASSPTGATNEKLF
d_call: TRBD1; v_call: TRBV7-8; j_call: TRBJ1-2; cdr3_aa: ASSPRQGGGYT
d_call: TRBD1; v_call: TRBV5-6; j_call: TRBJ2-3; cdr3_aa: ASSTRTGRESTDTQY
d_call: .; v_call: TRBV28; j_call: TRBJ1-3; cdr3_aa: ASSLGRSPRNTIY
d_call: .; v_call: TRBV11-3; j_call: TRBJ2-3; cdr3_aa: ASSLQGSTDTQY
d_call: TRBD1; v_call: TRBV5-1; j_call: TRBJ1-1; cdr3_aa: ASSSPDRGPKMNTEAF
d_call: .; v_call: TRBV7-2; j_call: TRBJ2-7; cdr3_aa: ASSFIGSSYEQY
d_call: TRBD2; v_call: TRBV30; j_call: TRBJ2-7; cdr3_aa: AWSGGGAYEQY
d_call: .; v_call: TRBV5-5; j_call: TRBJ2-5; cdr3_aa: ASSALGGAETQY
d_call: .; v_call: TRBV5-4; j_call: TRBJ1-2; cdr3_aa: ASSREGGIMGTAYGYT
d_call: TRBD2; v_call: TRBV6-6; j_call: TRBJ2-1; cdr3_aa: ASSYSIQGGYNEQF
d_call: TRBD1; v_call: TRBV6-2/TRBV6-3; j_call: TRBJ1-1; cdr3_aa: ASSPRTGNTEAF
d_call: .; v_call: TRBV5-8; j_call: TRBJ1-3; cdr3_aa: ASSFRFSSGNTIY
d_call: .; v_call: TRBV30; j_call: TRBJ1-2; cdr3_aa: AWTSAGANYGYT
d_call: .; v_call: TRBV5-1; j_call: TRBJ2-7; cdr3_aa: ASSPSGEIYEQY
d_call: TRBD1; v_call: TRBV11-2; j_call: TRBJ2-2; cdr3_aa: ASSLELPGTGVDTGELF
d_call: .; v_call: TRBV6-5; j_call: TRBJ1-1; cdr3_aa: ASSYSRRAGYTEAF
d_call: .; v_call: TRBV15; j_call: TRBJ1-1; cdr3_aa: ATGQSNTEAF
d_call: .; v_call: TRBV3-1/TRBV3-2; j_call: TRBJ2-3; cdr3_aa: ASSQRGGPDTQY
d_call: .; v_call: TRBV2; j_call: TRBJ1-5; cdr3_aa: ASSVPGLGNQPQH
d_call: .; v_call: TRBV28; j_call: TRBJ1-1; cdr3_aa: ASSQTGVNTEAF
d_call: .; v_call: TRBV6-5; j_call: TRBJ1-2; cdr3_aa: ASSYAMRVNYGYT
d_call: TRBD1; v_call: TRBV19; j_call: TRBJ1-5; cdr3_aa: ASRKTGAGQPQH
d_call: .; v_call: TRBV25-1; j_call: TRBJ1-5; cdr3_aa: ASRDAGTPSNQPQH
d_call: TRBD2; v_call: TRBV9; j_call: TRBJ2-7; cdr3_aa: ASSVGAGGRYEQY
d_call: TRBD1; v_call: TRBV5-1; j_call: TRBJ2-1; cdr3_aa: ASNQLPGQEKYNEQF
d_call: TRBD2; v_call: TRBV11-3; j_call: TRBJ2-1; cdr3_aa: ASSLTSGGYNEQF
d_call: .; v_call: TRBV18; j_call: TRBJ1-1; cdr3_aa: ASSVNSGNTEAF
d_call: .; v_call: TRBV4-2; j_call: TRBJ1-4; cdr3_aa: ASTPGEGGEKLF
d_call: .; v_call: TRBV18; j_call: TRBJ1-2; cdr3_aa: ASSPAGGGIYGYT
d_call: .; v_call: TRBV7-9; j_call: TRBJ1-2; cdr3_aa: ASSRPGDGYT
d_call: TRBD1; v_call: TRBV9; j_call: TRBJ1-4; cdr3_aa: ASSGTGTGSNELF
d_call: TRBD1; v_call: TRBV3-1/TRBV3-2; j_call: TRBJ1-6; cdr3_aa: ASSSGRDSSYNSPLH
d_call: .; v_call: TRBV6-5; j_call: TRBJ1-1; cdr3_aa: ASSYSRDTEAF
d_call: .; v_call: TRBV6-5; j_call: TRBJ1-2; cdr3_aa: ASTQRGSLYGYT